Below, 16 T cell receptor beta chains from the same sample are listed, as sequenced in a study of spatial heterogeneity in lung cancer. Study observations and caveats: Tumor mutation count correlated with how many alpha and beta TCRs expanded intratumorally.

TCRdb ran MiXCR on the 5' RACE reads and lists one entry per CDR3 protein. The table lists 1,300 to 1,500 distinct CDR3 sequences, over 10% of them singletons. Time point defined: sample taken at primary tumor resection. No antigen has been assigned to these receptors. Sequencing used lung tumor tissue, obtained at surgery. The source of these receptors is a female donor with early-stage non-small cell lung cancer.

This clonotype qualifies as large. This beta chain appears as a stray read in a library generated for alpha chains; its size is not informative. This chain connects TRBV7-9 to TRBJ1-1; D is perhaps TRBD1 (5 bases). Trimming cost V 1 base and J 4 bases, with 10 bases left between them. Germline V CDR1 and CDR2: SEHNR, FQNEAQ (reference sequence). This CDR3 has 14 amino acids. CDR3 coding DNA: TGTGCCAGCAGCTTAGTGGCAGGGAGCACTGAAGCTTTCTTT. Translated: CASSLVAGSTEAFF. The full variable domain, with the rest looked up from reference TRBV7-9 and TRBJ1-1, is DTGVSQNPRHKITKRGQNVTFRCDPISEHNRLYWYRQTLGQGPEFLTYFQNEAQLEKSRLLSDRFSAERPKGSFSTLEIQRTEQGDSAMYLCASSLVAGSTEAFFGQGTRLTVV.

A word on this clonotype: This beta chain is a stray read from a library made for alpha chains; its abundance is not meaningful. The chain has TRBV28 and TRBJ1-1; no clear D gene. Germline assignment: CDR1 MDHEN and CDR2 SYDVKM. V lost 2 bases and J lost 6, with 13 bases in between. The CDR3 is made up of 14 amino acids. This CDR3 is CASSLPSFSAEAFF. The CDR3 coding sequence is TGTGCCAGCAGTTTACCCAGTTTCAGCGCTGAAGCTTTCTTT.

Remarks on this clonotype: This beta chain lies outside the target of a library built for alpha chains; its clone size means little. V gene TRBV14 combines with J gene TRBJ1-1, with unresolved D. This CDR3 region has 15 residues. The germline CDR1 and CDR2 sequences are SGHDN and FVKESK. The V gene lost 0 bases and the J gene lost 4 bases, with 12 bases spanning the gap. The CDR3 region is CASSQDAERGTEAFF. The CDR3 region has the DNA TGTGCCAGCAGCCAAGATGCAGAACGGGGCACTGAAGCTTTCTTT.

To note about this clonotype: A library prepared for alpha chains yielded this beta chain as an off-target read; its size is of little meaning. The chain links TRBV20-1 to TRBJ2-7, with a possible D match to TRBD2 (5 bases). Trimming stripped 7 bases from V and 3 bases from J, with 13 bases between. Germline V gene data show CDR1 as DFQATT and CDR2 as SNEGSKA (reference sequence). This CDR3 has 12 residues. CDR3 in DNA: TGCAGTGAGTTAGGGAGAGACTACGAGCAGTACTTC. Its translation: CSELGRDYEQYF.

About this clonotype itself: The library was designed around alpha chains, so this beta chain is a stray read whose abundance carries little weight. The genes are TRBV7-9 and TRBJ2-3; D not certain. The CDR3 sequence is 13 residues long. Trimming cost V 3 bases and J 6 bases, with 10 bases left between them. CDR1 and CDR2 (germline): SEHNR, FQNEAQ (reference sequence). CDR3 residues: CASSFKTLDTQYF. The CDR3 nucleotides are TGTGCCAGCAGCTTCAAGACTCTCGATACGCAGTATTTT.

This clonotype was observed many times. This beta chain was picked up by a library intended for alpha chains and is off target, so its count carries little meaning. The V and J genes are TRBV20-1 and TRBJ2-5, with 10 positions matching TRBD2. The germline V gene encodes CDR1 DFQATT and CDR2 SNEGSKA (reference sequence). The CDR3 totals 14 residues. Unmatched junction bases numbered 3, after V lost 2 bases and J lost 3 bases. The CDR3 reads CSARHSGGKETQYF. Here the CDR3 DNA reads TGCAGTGCTAGACATAGCGGGGGGAAAGAGACCCAGTACTTC.

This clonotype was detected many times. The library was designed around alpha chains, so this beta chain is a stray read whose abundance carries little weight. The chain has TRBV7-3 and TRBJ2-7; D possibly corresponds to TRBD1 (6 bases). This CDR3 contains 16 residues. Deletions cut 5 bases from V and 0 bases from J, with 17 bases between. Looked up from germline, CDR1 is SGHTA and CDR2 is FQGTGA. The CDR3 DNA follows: TGTGCCAGCAGCCCTGGGTTCGGGACAAGCTCCTACGAGCAGTACTTC. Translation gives CASSPGFGTSSYEQYF. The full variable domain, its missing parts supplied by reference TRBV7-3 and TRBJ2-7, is GAGVSQTPSNKVTEKGKYVELRCDPISGHTALYWYRQSLGQGPEFLIYFQGTGAADDSGLPNDRFFAVRPEGSVSTLKIQRTERGDSAVYLCASSPGFGTSSYEQYFGPGTRLTVT.

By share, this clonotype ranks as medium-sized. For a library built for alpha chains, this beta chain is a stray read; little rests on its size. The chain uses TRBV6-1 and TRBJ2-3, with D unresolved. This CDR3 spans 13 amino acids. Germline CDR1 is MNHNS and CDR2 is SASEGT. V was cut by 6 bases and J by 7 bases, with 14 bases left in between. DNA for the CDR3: TGTGCCAGCAGCCCCCCGCAGGCACATACGCAGTATTTT. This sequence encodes CASSPPQAHTQYF.

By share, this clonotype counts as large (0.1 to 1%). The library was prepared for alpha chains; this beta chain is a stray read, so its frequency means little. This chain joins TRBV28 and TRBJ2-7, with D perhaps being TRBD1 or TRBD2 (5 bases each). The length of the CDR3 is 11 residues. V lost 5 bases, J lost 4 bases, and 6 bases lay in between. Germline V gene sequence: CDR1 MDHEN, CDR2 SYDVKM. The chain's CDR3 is CASSGGYEQYF. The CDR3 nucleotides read TGTGCCAGCAGTGGGGGTTACGAGCAGTACTTC.

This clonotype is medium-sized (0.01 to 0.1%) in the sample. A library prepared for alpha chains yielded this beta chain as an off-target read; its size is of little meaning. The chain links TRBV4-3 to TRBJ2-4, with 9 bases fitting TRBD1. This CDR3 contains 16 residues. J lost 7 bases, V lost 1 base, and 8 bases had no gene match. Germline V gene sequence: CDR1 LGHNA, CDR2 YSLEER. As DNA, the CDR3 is TGCGCCAGCAGCCAAGCCTCACAGGGGGCGCAGAACATTCAGTACTTC. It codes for CASSQASQGAQNIQYF.

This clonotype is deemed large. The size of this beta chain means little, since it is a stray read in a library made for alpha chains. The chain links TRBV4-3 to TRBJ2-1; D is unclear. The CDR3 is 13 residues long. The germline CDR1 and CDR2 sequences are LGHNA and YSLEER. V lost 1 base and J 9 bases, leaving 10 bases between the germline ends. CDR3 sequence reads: CASSQVGEAEQFF. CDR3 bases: TGCGCCAGCAGCCAAGTTGGAGAGGCTGAGCAGTTCTTC.

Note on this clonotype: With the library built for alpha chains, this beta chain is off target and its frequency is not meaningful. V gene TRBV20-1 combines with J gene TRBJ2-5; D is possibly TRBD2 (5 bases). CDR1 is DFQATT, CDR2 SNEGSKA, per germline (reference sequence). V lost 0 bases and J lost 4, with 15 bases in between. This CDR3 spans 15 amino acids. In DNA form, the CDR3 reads TGCAGTGCTAGAGATTCTTCGGAGCTAGCAGAGACCCAGTACTTC. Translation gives CSARDSSELAETQYF.

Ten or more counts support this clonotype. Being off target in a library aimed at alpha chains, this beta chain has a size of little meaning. The CDR3: CASSQGHEGREEKLFF. The CDR3 nucleotides read TGCGCCAGCAGCCAAGGTCACGAGGGGCGAGAGGAAAAACTGTTTTTT. V is TRBV4-1 and J is TRBJ1-4, with D perhaps matching TRBD1 (5 bases). Germline CDR1 reads MGHRA; CDR2 reads YSYEKL. V was cut by 1 base and J by 8 bases, with 17 bases left in between. This CDR3 is 16 amino acids long.

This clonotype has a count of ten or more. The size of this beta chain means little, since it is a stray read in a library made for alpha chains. The CDR3 DNA reads as TGTGCCAGCAGCCCCCCGGACAGGGGGTGGGAGACCCAGTACTTC. Amino acid sequence: CASSPPDRGWETQYF. This chain connects TRBV7-8 to TRBJ2-5; 10 bases are a match to TRBD1. V shed 5 bases and J 5 bases; nucleotides not matched to a gene: 8. The length of the CDR3 is 15 residues. CDR1 is SGHVS and CDR2 is FQNEAQ in the germline V gene.

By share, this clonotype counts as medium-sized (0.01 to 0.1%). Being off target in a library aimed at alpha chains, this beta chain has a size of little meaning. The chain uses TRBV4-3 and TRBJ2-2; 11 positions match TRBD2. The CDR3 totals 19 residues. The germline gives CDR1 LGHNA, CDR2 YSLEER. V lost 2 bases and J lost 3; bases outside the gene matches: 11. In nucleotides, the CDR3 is TGCGCCAGCAGCCAACGGCTGACTAGCGGGATGGCACACACCGGGGAGCTGTTTTTT. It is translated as CASSQRLTSGMAHTGELFF.

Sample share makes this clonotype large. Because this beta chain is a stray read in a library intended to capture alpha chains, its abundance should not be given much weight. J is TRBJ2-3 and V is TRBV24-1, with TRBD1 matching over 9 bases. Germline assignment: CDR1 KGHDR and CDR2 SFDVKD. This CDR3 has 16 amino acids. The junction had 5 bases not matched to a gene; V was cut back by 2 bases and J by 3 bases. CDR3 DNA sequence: TGTGCCACCAGTGATTCATCCGGGACAGGGACAGATACGCAGTATTTT. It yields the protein CATSDSSGTGTDTQYF.